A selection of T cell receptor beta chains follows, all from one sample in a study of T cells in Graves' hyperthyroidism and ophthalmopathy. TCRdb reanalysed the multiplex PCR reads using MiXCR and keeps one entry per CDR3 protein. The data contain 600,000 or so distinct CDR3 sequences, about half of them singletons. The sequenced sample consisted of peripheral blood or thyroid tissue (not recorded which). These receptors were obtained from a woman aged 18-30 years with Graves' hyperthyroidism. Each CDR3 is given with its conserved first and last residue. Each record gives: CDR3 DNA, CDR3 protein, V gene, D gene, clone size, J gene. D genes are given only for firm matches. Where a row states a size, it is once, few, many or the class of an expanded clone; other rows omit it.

CDR3 DNA: TGTGCCAGTAGTATAGGGTCAGGGGCGAACACTGAAGCTTTCTTT; CDR3 protein: CASSIGSGANTEAFF; V gene: TRBV19; D gene: .; clone size: few; J gene: TRBJ1-1
CDR3 DNA: TGTGCCAGTAGTCCGGGGGACAACACTGAAGCTTTCTTT; CDR3 protein: CASSPGDNTEAFF; V gene: TRBV7-9; D gene: .; clone size: .; J gene: TRBJ1-1
CDR3 DNA: TGTGCCAGTAGTATAGTCCGGGACAGCTCTGGGGCCAACGTCCTGACTTTC; CDR3 protein: CASSIVRDSSGANVLTF; V gene: TRBV19; D gene: TRBD1; clone size: .; J gene: TRBJ2-6
CDR3 DNA: TGTGCCAGCAGCCAAGATTGGGGGGGGCGGGACAACTCCTACGAGCAGTACTTC; CDR3 protein: CASSQDWGGRDNSYEQYF; V gene: TRBV14; D gene: .; clone size: .; J gene: TRBJ2-7
CDR3 DNA: TGTGCCAGCATGGTAGCGGGAGAGCAGACCCAGCATTTT; CDR3 protein: CASMVAGEQTQHF; V gene: TRBV7-8; D gene: .; clone size: .; J gene: TRBJ1-5
CDR3 DNA: TGCAGTGCTGGAGGACAGCCCCAGCATTTT; CDR3 protein: CSAGGQPQHF; V gene: TRBV20-1; D gene: .; clone size: few; J gene: TRBJ1-5
CDR3 DNA: TGCAGCTCAGGACGTTCCTATGGCTACACCTTC; CDR3 protein: CSSGRSYGYTF; V gene: TRBV29-1; D gene: .; clone size: .; J gene: TRBJ1-2
CDR3 DNA: TGTGCCAGCAGTGAAGCGCCCCAGGGAGGCTATGGCTACACCTTC; CDR3 protein: CASSEAPQGGYGYTF; V gene: TRBV2; D gene: .; clone size: .; J gene: TRBJ1-2
CDR3 DNA: TGCAGTGCCCCGGGACAGCTCTTAGGCGAAAAACTGTTTTTT; CDR3 protein: CSAPGQLLGEKLFF; V gene: TRBV20-1; D gene: TRBD1; clone size: few; J gene: TRBJ1-4
CDR3 DNA: TGCAGTGCTGTAGTGGACAGCAATCAGCCCCAGCATTTT; CDR3 protein: CSAVVDSNQPQHF; V gene: TRBV20-1; D gene: .; clone size: .; J gene: TRBJ1-5
CDR3 DNA: TGCGCCAGCAGCCCTGATGGGGGGAGGTTAAACGGCTCCTACGAGCAGTACTTC; CDR3 protein: CASSPDGGRLNGSYEQYF; V gene: TRBV5-1; D gene: .; clone size: .; J gene: TRBJ2-7
CDR3 DNA: TGCAGTGCTAACAGGGACACGCGTGAAAAACTGTTTTTT; CDR3 protein: CSANRDTREKLFF; V gene: TRBV20-1; D gene: .; clone size: once; J gene: TRBJ1-4
CDR3 DNA: TGCAGCCCGAGACTCGTTGATACGCAGTATTTT; CDR3 protein: CSPRLVDTQYF; V gene: TRBV29-1; D gene: .; clone size: .; J gene: TRBJ2-3
CDR3 DNA: TGTGCTAGTGGTTTGGTACTCAGGCGGGAGCATCAAGAGACCCAGTACTTC; CDR3 protein: CASGLVLRREHQETQYF; V gene: TRBV12-5; D gene: TRBD2; clone size: .; J gene: TRBJ2-5
CDR3 DNA: TGTGCCATCAACAGCAGCCCCGGGCAGGGGGCCAACGAGCAGTACTTC; CDR3 protein: CAINSSPGQGANEQYF; V gene: TRBV10-3; D gene: TRBD1; clone size: .; J gene: TRBJ2-7
CDR3 DNA: TGCAGCGTCCGAGCGGGCCCCTACGAGCAGTACTTC; CDR3 protein: CSVRAGPYEQYF; V gene: TRBV29-1; D gene: .; clone size: once; J gene: TRBJ2-7
CDR3 DNA: TGTGCCACCAGCAGAGATGCGGGAGGGGACTACGAGCAGTACTTC; CDR3 protein: CATSRDAGGDYEQYF; V gene: TRBV15; D gene: TRBD2; clone size: .; J gene: TRBJ2-7
CDR3 DNA: TGCGCCAGCAGCTTGGATGGTCGGGATCAGCCCCAGCATTTT; CDR3 protein: CASSLDGRDQPQHF; V gene: TRBV5-1; D gene: .; clone size: few; J gene: TRBJ1-5
CDR3 DNA: TGTGCCAGCGGACAGAGGGATCAGCCCCAGCATTTT; CDR3 protein: CASGQRDQPQHF; V gene: TRBV2; D gene: .; clone size: .; J gene: TRBJ1-5
CDR3 DNA: TGTGCCGGAGGACAGGACGGGGTTAACACTGAAGCTTTCTTT; CDR3 protein: CAGGQDGVNTEAFF; V gene: TRBV7-2; D gene: TRBD1; clone size: once; J gene: TRBJ1-1
CDR3 DNA: TGTGCCAGCAGCTTAACGGGATCGAACACTGAAGCTTTCTTT; CDR3 protein: CASSLTGSNTEAFF; V gene: TRBV7-3; D gene: .; clone size: many; J gene: TRBJ1-1
CDR3 DNA: TGTGCCAGTTGCGTTTTTCCCGCCCCAAGTCAGCCCCAGCATTTT; CDR3 protein: CASCVFPAPSQPQHF; V gene: TRBV19; D gene: .; clone size: many; J gene: TRBJ1-5
CDR3 DNA: TGTGCCAGCAGCCGAGTCGCAGGGGGTATCACCGGGGAGCTGTTTTTT; CDR3 protein: CASSRVAGGITGELFF; V gene: TRBV7-3; D gene: TRBD1; clone size: few; J gene: TRBJ2-2
CDR3 DNA: TGCGCCAGCAGCTTGGGGGCCGGGTCTCGGGACACTGAAGCTTTCTTT; CDR3 protein: CASSLGAGSRDTEAFF; V gene: TRBV5-1; D gene: .; clone size: .; J gene: TRBJ1-1
CDR3 DNA: TGCAGTGCTAGCGGGACAGGGGATTCACCCCTCCACTTT; CDR3 protein: CSASGTGDSPLHF; V gene: TRBV20-1; D gene: TRBD1; clone size: once; J gene: TRBJ1-6
CDR3 DNA: TGTGCCAGCAGTTACCAAGGGGGGATGACTGAAGCTTTCTTT; CDR3 protein: CASSYQGGMTEAFF; V gene: TRBV12-3/TRBV12-4; D gene: .; clone size: few; J gene: TRBJ1-1
CDR3 DNA: TGCAGTGCTACCGAGACAGCGAATTCACCCCTCCACTTT; CDR3 protein: CSATETANSPLHF; V gene: TRBV20-1; D gene: .; clone size: .; J gene: TRBJ1-6
CDR3 DNA: TGTGCCAGCAGCTTAGAGGCCCTTTCCGAGCAGTACTTC; CDR3 protein: CASSLEALSEQYF; V gene: TRBV7-9; D gene: .; clone size: few; J gene: TRBJ2-7
CDR3 DNA: TGTGCCAGCAGCTTTTCAACCGGACAAGAGACCCAGTACTTC; CDR3 protein: CASSFSTGQETQYF; V gene: TRBV25-1; D gene: .; clone size: .; J gene: TRBJ2-5
CDR3 DNA: TGTGCCAGCAGCGTCGGGGCCTTGACAGGCAATGAGTCACCCCTCCACTTT; CDR3 protein: CASSVGALTGNESPLHF; V gene: TRBV9; D gene: .; clone size: .; J gene: TRBJ1-6
CDR3 DNA: TGTGCCAGCAGCTTTCAGCCGGAACCACAAGGGACCCAGTACTTC; CDR3 protein: CASSFQPEPQGTQYF; V gene: TRBV7-9; D gene: .; clone size: .; J gene: TRBJ2-5
CDR3 DNA: TGTGCCAGCAGCATCTCCCAGCGGGGCTACGAGCAGTACTTC; CDR3 protein: CASSISQRGYEQYF; V gene: TRBV7-8; D gene: TRBD2; clone size: .; J gene: TRBJ2-7
CDR3 DNA: TGCGCCAGCAGCCAAGAACCAGACGATGAACAACTGTTTTTT; CDR3 protein: CASSQEPDDEQLFF; V gene: TRBV4-1; D gene: .; clone size: .; J gene: TRBJ1-4
CDR3 DNA: TGTGCCAGCAGCCAGACAGCCGGGGGGACTGAAGCTTTCTTT; CDR3 protein: CASSQTAGGTEAFF; V gene: TRBV11-3; D gene: .; clone size: .; J gene: TRBJ1-1
CDR3 DNA: TGTGCCAGCAGCTTAGTTGGATCGGGCACTGAAGCTTTCTTT; CDR3 protein: CASSLVGSGTEAFF; V gene: TRBV7-9; D gene: .; clone size: few; J gene: TRBJ1-1
CDR3 DNA: TGCGCCAGCAGCCAACAGGGGGTCCATGGCTACACCTTC; CDR3 protein: CASSQQGVHGYTF; V gene: TRBV4-1; D gene: TRBD1; clone size: .; J gene: TRBJ1-2
CDR3 DNA: TGCGCCAGCAGCTTGGGCACTGAGGAGCAGTACTTC; CDR3 protein: CASSLGTEEQYF; V gene: TRBV5-1; D gene: .; clone size: few; J gene: TRBJ2-7
CDR3 DNA: TGCGCCAGCAGCTTGTCGGGAGGCGGGGAAGTCCACTTC; CDR3 protein: CASSLSGGGEVHF; V gene: TRBV7-3; D gene: TRBD2; clone size: .; J gene: TRBJ2-7
CDR3 DNA: TGTGCCAGCTCGCCGAGCGGGCACTCCTACGAGCAGTACTTC; CDR3 protein: CASSPSGHSYEQYF; V gene: TRBV25-1; D gene: .; clone size: once; J gene: TRBJ2-7
CDR3 DNA: TGCGCCAGCAGCCAAACCACAGCGGGAACCACCGGGGAGCTGTTTTTT; CDR3 protein: CASSQTTAGTTGELFF; V gene: TRBV7-8; D gene: TRBD2; clone size: .; J gene: TRBJ2-2
CDR3 DNA: TGTGCCATCAGAGCCGAAACCGGACCTATGAACACTGAAGCTTTCTTT; CDR3 protein: CAIRAETGPMNTEAFF; V gene: TRBV10-3; D gene: .; clone size: few; J gene: TRBJ1-1
CDR3 DNA: TGTGCCAGCAGTTACTCCTCTCATAGCTACGAGCAGTACTTC; CDR3 protein: CASSYSSHSYEQYF; V gene: TRBV6-5; D gene: .; clone size: few; J gene: TRBJ2-7
CDR3 DNA: TGTGCCAGCAGCTTGCGGAGTATGCAAGAGACCCAGTACTTC; CDR3 protein: CASSLRSMQETQYF; V gene: TRBV7-8; D gene: .; clone size: few; J gene: TRBJ2-5
CDR3 DNA: TGTGCCAGCCCGCCGGACAGGGGCCAGAACACTGAAGCTTTCTTT; CDR3 protein: CASPPDRGQNTEAFF; V gene: TRBV7-9; D gene: TRBD1; clone size: .; J gene: TRBJ1-1
CDR3 DNA: TGTGCCAGCAGTTTAGCGGGAGAGACCGGGGAGCTGTTTTTT; CDR3 protein: CASSLAGETGELFF; V gene: TRBV2; D gene: TRBD2; clone size: .; J gene: TRBJ2-2
CDR3 DNA: TGTGCCAGCAGTGCTGGACAGGGTTATTCGCATGGCTACACCTTC; CDR3 protein: CASSAGQGYSHGYTF; V gene: TRBV2; D gene: TRBD1; clone size: few; J gene: TRBJ1-2
CDR3 DNA: TGTGCCAGCAGCGCTGACCGGACAGGGATAAAACTGTTTTTT; CDR3 protein: CASSADRTGIKLFF; V gene: TRBV9; D gene: TRBD1; clone size: .; J gene: TRBJ1-4
CDR3 DNA: TGTGCCAGCAGTGATCCCGGGACAGCAAATGGCTACACCTTC; CDR3 protein: CASSDPGTANGYTF; V gene: TRBV25-1; D gene: TRBD1; clone size: once; J gene: TRBJ1-2
CDR3 DNA: TGTGCCAGCAGAGAGAGACTCCGGCCCCAGCATTTT; CDR3 protein: CASRERLRPQHF; V gene: TRBV6-1; D gene: .; clone size: few; J gene: TRBJ1-5
CDR3 DNA: TGTGCCAGCAGTTTTGGGGGCGGCTATGGCTACACCTTC; CDR3 protein: CASSFGGGYGYTF; V gene: TRBV12-3/TRBV12-4; D gene: .; clone size: .; J gene: TRBJ1-2
CDR3 DNA: TGTGCCAGCAGCCCGGGACAGGCCGTCAACACTGAAGCTTTCTTT; CDR3 protein: CASSPGQAVNTEAFF; V gene: TRBV2; D gene: TRBD1; clone size: .; J gene: TRBJ1-1
CDR3 DNA: TGCAGTGCTAGAGAGGCAGGGGCAGGGCTGTTTTTT; CDR3 protein: CSAREAGAGLFF; V gene: TRBV20-1; D gene: .; clone size: many; J gene: TRBJ1-4
CDR3 DNA: TGTGCCAGCAGCCAAGACCGGACAGGCTCTTCACCCCTCCACTTT; CDR3 protein: CASSQDRTGSSPLHF; V gene: TRBV25-1; D gene: TRBD1; clone size: .; J gene: TRBJ1-6